This T cell receptor beta chain was sequenced for a study of shared clonotypes between healthy human individuals (TCRdb year 2020). About the full investigation: The cohort included three men and a couple of women between 18 and 49 years of age. For each donor, three plates each were used for CD4 naive and CD4 memory, two plates were used for CD8 naive, and one plate was used for CD8 memory. To estimate repertoire size and how much clonotypes are shared between individuals, the study performed deep sequencing of blood TCR repertoires from a handful of healthy adults. Different laboratories and diverse techniques were used to prepare libraries and sequence TCR repertoires, to increase sequencing depth and limit assay-specific biases. Each donor's leukapheresis produced roughly between roughly 0.94 and 9.5 billion PBMCs. Overall results and qualifications from the work: Sampling was restricted to blood, and TCR repertoires in tissues likely differ from the TCR repertoires found in blood. Naive subsets generally had larger estimated clonotype richness than memory subsets. Incomplete sequencing was indicated by rarefaction of sorted-subset datasets, despite the large sequencing depth. Pairwise subsampling indicated that sequencing depth was expected to affect the degree of clonotype sharing among donors. The genetic and exposure-history diversity represented was limited by the small number of donors. Around 5% of naive CD4, 3.5% of naive CD8, about 2.5% of memory CD4, and about 0.4% of memory CD8 clonotypes were shared across several donors. Compared with non-shared clonotypes, the clonotypes found in all four sorted-subset donors had higher generation probabilities.

To note about this clone: The antigen it binds to is not known. There are no base qualities to consult, and no much larger clone falls within one base.

Using the deep immunoSEQ assay, multiplex PCR amplified TCR CDR3 regions from genomic DNA. Genomic DNA extracted from each cell subset was distributed evenly over all wells of several immunoSEQ 96-well plates, and each plate served as one replicate. For sorted subsets, around 0.2 ug genomic DNA, equal to 30,000 to 35,000 T cell genomes, was loaded into each replicate PCR. The purified libraries were quantified using a Qubit 3.0 fluorometer, sized with a Bioanalyzer 2100, and then quantified again using the KAPA Library Quantification kit. A separate single-read 150-cycle Illumina NextSeq 550 flow cell was used to sequence each immunoSEQ 96-well plate. The source study handled its data this way. Because the immunoSEQ output included only junctional sequences and no quality scores, the filtering could not be the same as the filtering used for full-length reads. To assign V/J genes and CDR3, sequences were annotated using PyIR, a Python wrapper for IgBLAST v1.9, with IMGT germline references. Reads were filtered out if the reads had weak V/J assignments (E-value above 1e-6), no CDR3, stop codons, out-of-frame junctions, or ambiguous translated residues. V3J clonotypes were defined by identical inferred V gene, J gene, and CDR3 amino acid sequence. Percentage overlap between repertoires was calculated by dividing the number of shared unique clonotypes by the size of the smaller repertoire. Repertoire richness was assessed with RTK rarefaction, the Chao1 estimator, and Recon v2.1 estimates of unobserved clonotypes. OLGA was used to compute generation probabilities for all TCRbeta clonotypes that the gDNA method yielded from a handful of donors. TCRdb stores this immuneACCESS table with in-frame sequences only. Part of the clones is absent; in the studies checked, under half of the shortfall reflects unresolved V genes, and no reason is known for the rest. D and trimming come from the DNA, and the V and J calls and clone size come from that table. Recorded for this sample are 950,000 to 1,300,000 clones; roughly 75% of them occurred a single time. The ten largest clones capture roughly 1.5% of the sample.

V is pared back by 7 bases and J by 1 base, with 14 bases lying between the germline termini. The cysteine opens and the phenylalanine closes a CDR3 of 14 amino acids. This entry keeps only the CDR3 DNA: 42 bases, framed from base 1. The donors were healthy, HIV-negative adults who had no recently reported acute infections or vaccinations. Every donor was a Caucasian adult residing in Nashville, Tennessee, USA. CD4+ T cells were enriched through magnetic negative selection, after which naive cells were positively selected on CD45RA and the remaining negative fraction served as the memory subset. Blood was obtained by leukapheresis, after which PBMCs were separated by Ficoll-Histopaque density gradient centrifugation and cryopreserved in liquid nitrogen vapor phase. Purity and quantity of every magnetically sorted T cell population were checked by analytical flow cytometry. Each sorted fraction had its genomic DNA isolated and then quantified by UV absorbance on a Nanodrop 2000c.

The sequence joins TRBV23-1 to TRBJ2-7; the D segment might be TRBD1 or TRBD2, since each matches 5 bases. TRBV23-1 is identified as an open reading frame with a role that is uncertain. Source material: memory CD4+ T cells sorted from blood. The label giving this sample's cell subset or site can be read as: CD45RA-negative fraction. The origin of this receptor is a man aged 18 to 30 in good health. The nucleotide sequence reads TGCGCCAGCAAACATACGGGGCCTTCCTACGAGCAGTACTTC. Its protein is CASKHTGPSYEQYF.